The clone carrying this T cell receptor (beta chain) was seen only once. The antigen remains unidentified. These data belong to a study of shared clonotypes between healthy human individuals. Trimming removed 10 bases at V and 8 bases at J, with 20 bases between. The CDR3 is 13 amino acids. The germline V gene has CDR1 LNHDA and CDR2 SQIVND (reference sequence). Sequencing was performed with immunoSEQ multiplex PCR; in TCRdb, only in-frame clones are kept and a portion is missing. The table has around 370,000 clones, about 97% seen once; the top ten hold about 0.32%. General study findings and limits: Relative to their counterparts shared across all four donors, non-shared clonotypes exhibited diminished generation probabilities. Investigators expected sequencing depth to affect clonotype sharing among donors.

The donors were adults (healthy and HIV-negative) with no recent acute infections or vaccinations. Input material: memory CD8+ T cells sorted from blood. Indicated subset: CD45RO+ cells pooled with CCR7-negative TemRA cells. The chain carries TRBV19 and TRBJ1-2; D call uncertain. The TCR was taken from a man aged 30-40 years in good health. CDR3 nucleotides: TGTGCCACCCAACCGGGAGATGAGAGGGGCTACACCTTC. Residues: CATQPGDERGYTF.